A selection of T cell receptor beta chains follows, all from one sample in a study of cytotoxic CD8 clonotypes in ibrutinib-treated CLL. Method: immunoSEQ multiplex PCR; TCRdb's copy keeps in-frame clones and lacks some. The sample gives more than 9,500 clones, roughly 60% of which show up once; around 25% is in the top ten. The input for sequencing was PBMCs, taken before ibrutinib treatment. The receptors were gathered from a human donor with chronic lymphocytic leukemia. Each CDR3 is given with its conserved first and last residue. A D gene is named only where the DNA matches it firmly. The size entry is marked missing in some rows and otherwise reads once, few, many or a size class.

clone_size d_call j_call v_call cdr3_nt cdr3_aa
NA TRBD2 TRBJ2-1 TRBV5-1 TGCGCCAGCAGCTTTAGCGGGGGAACTTCCTACAATGAGCAGTTCTTC CASSFSGGTSYNEQFF
NA TRBD1 TRBJ1-1 TRBV28 TGTGCCAGCAGACTGACAGGGTTCACTGAAGCTTTCTTT CASRLTGFTEAFF
few NA TRBJ2-7 TRBV27 TGTGCCAGCAGTTTTTCGGACACTTACTACGAGCAGTACTTC CASSFSDTYYEQYF
NA NA TRBJ2-7 TRBV6-6 TGTGCCAGCAGTTATTCCCAGGCCCCCTGGTACGAGCAGTACTTC CASSYSQAPWYEQYF
NA TRBD2 TRBJ2-5 TRBV6-1 TGTGCCAGCAGTGCTACTAGCGGGGGGGCCGGAGAGACCCAGTACTTC CASSATSGGAGETQYF
few NA TRBJ1-5 TRBV28 TGTGCCAGCAGCTCTCGCTGGGGGTCAGGGGGCAATCAGCCCCAGCATTTT CASSSRWGSGGNQPQHF
NA TRBD1 TRBJ1-2 TRBV30 TGTGCCTGGAGTAAGGGACAGAGATACTATGGCTACACCTTC CAWSKGQRYYGYTF
NA NA TRBJ1-1 TRBV28 TGTGCCGCGGGGAGACAGACTGAAGCTTTCTTT CAAGRQTEAFF
NA NA TRBJ1-5 TRBV2 TGTGCCAGCAGTGAACGCCCTCCTAGTGGGAGCAATCAGCCCCAGCATTTT CASSERPPSGSNQPQHF
NA NA TRBJ2-6 TRBV6-6 TGTGCCAGCAGTATCGGGAGGGCCAACGTCCTGACTTTC CASSIGRANVLTF
NA NA TRBJ2-5 TRBV7-8 TGTGCCAGCAGTTTCTCGGGCGGGTACCAAGAGACCCAGTACTTC CASSFSGGYQETQYF
NA NA TRBJ2-3 TRBV27 TGTGCCAGCAGTTTACGCCGCGTTTGGGGGGAGAACACAGATACGCAGTATTTT CASSLRRVWGENTDTQYF
NA NA TRBJ1-2 TRBV7-9 TGTGCCAGCAGCACGCCAGACAGCCACCTATACTATGGCTACACCTTC CASSTPDSHLYYGYTF
NA NA TRBJ2-2 TRBV10-3 NA CAIGGLRGRETPGSCFF
few NA TRBJ2-7 TRBV19 TGTGCCAGTAGTATCGCCGGCCCGCCGGGGGAGCAGTACTTC CASSIAGPPGEQYF
NA TRBD1 TRBJ1-2 TRBV6-6 TGTGCCAGCAGCCGACAGGGTAGAAATGGCTACACCTTC CASSRQGRNGYTF
NA NA TRBJ1-1 TRBV28 TGTGCCAGCACCCCTTGGGCCTGGGGATCCGATGAAGCTTTCTTT CASTPWAWGSDEAFF
NA NA TRBJ2-3 TRBV7-2 TGTGCCAGCAGCTTAGGGGCAGATACGCAGTATTTT CASSLGADTQYF
NA NA TRBJ1-2 TRBV7-9 TGTGCCAGCAGCAAGGACAGCTGGGGCTACACCTTC CASSKDSWGYTF
NA NA TRBJ2-3 TRBV7-9 TGTGCCAGCAGCTATCCGAGGACGGGGCTCACAGATACGCAGTATTTT CASSYPRTGLTDTQYF
NA NA TRBJ1-2 TRBV6-6 TGTGCCAGCAGCAACACCGGGACACCCGCTAACTATGGCTACACCTTC CASSNTGTPANYGYTF
NA NA TRBJ2-5 TRBV29-1 TGCAGCGTTGAAAGACAGACGGAGACCCAGTACTTC CSVERQTETQYF
NA NA TRBJ1-2 TRBV28 TGTGCCAGCAGTCCGATAGGGGGGGCAAACTATGGCTACACCTTC CASSPIGGANYGYTF
NA NA TRBJ2-3 TRBV11-3 TGTGCCAGCAGCTTAGGGCCGACAGGTCGGTTGAGCACAGATACGCAGTATTTT CASSLGPTGRLSTDTQYF
NA NA TRBJ2-7 TRBV9 TGTGCCAGCAGCGGGGGGATTAGCGCCTCTAGACACGAGCAGTACTTC CASSGGISASRHEQYF
NA NA TRBJ1-5 TRBV7-2 TGTGCCAGCAGCTTAAGGGCGGGACCTTTCTTTCAGCCCCAGCATTTT CASSLRAGPFFQPQHF
NA NA TRBJ2-7 TRBV15 TGTGCCACCAGCAGAGACAGGGGCTCCTACGAGCAGTACTTC CATSRDRGSYEQYF
few NA TRBJ1-5 TRBV2 TGTGCCAGCAGTGAAACCGGGTTCAATCAGCCCCAGCATTTT CASSETGFNQPQHF
NA TRBD2 TRBJ2-5 TRBV19 TGTGCCACCCCGTCGCACCGGGGGAGACTAGCGAAAAAAGAGACCCAGTACTTC CATPSHRGRLAKKETQYF